This entry lists 29 T cell receptor beta chains sequenced from one sample in a study of liver allograft versus peripheral blood T cells (dated by TCRdb to 2018 to 2020). Concerning the study at large: The study compared the T cell receptor repertoires present in transplanted livers with the repertoires present in the peripheral blood of liver transplant recipients.

Sequencing took place on an Illumina MiSeq. TCRdb passed the public sequencing reads through fastp at Q25 and MiXCR, retaining productive beta sequences. Records with the same CDR3 protein are collapsed into one entry carrying the most frequent genes and DNA. This sample is represented by about 3,800 distinct CDR3 sequences; roughly 13% of them were singletons. The ten biggest clones cover 10% to 12% of the sample. Source of these receptors: a human patient who had a liver transplant. Because of the transplant, the T cells may be the graft donor's rather than the patient's own.

This clonotype is labeled as medium-sized (0.01 to 0.1%). The chain is built from TRBV20-1 and TRBJ2-2, with no clear D. The germline V and J ends were trimmed by 5 bases and 5 bases, with 15 bases remaining between them. The CDR3 spans 14 residues. CDR1 and CDR2 (germline): DFQATT, SNEGSKA (reference sequence). CDR3 protein: CSAHGTLGTGELFF. CDR3 coding DNA: TGCAGTGCTCATGGAACGCTGGGGACCGGGGAGCTGTTTTTT.

This clonotype rates as large. This chain connects TRBV18 to TRBJ1-2; D is uncertain. V was clipped by 0 bases and J by 4 bases, with 12 bases between them. Germline V gene lookup returns CDR1 KGHSH and CDR2 LQKENI. The CDR3 totals 15 residues. This chain's CDR3 is CASSPPQGYSYGYTF. DNA for the CDR3: TGTGCCAGCTCACCACCCCAAGGTTACAGCTATGGCTACACCTTC.

This clonotype is medium-sized in the sample. The J gene is TRBJ1-6, the V gene TRBV6-6, with 11 bases lining up with TRBD1. The ends lost 2 bases at V and 11 bases at J; junction bases unmatched: 2. Germline CDR1 and CDR2: MNHNY and SVGAGI (reference sequence). The CDR3 consists of 14 residues. CDR3: CASSYGTGGPPLHF. The DNA for the CDR3 is TGTGCCAGCAGTTACGGGACAGGGGGACCACCCCTCCACTTT.

This clonotype is medium-sized in the sample. The chain recombines TRBV19 with TRBJ2-7; D unclear. This CDR3 region has 13 residues. V was clipped by 8 bases and J by 3 bases, with 14 bases between them. Germline V gene data show CDR1 as LNHDA and CDR2 as SQIVND (reference sequence). The CDR3: CASSPASHYEQYF. Written as DNA, the CDR3 is TGTGCCAGTTCGCCGGCCTCGCACTACGAGCAGTACTTC.

Sample share makes this clonotype medium-sized (0.01 to 0.1%). The rearrangement uses TRBV6-2 or TRBV6-3 and TRBJ2-1; TRBD2 is a possible D gene (5 bases). The V end lost 7 bases, the J end lost 6 bases, and 16 bases lay between the germline ends. The CDR3 runs 14 residues. In germline, CDR1 is MNHEY, CDR2 SVGEGT. Written as DNA, the CDR3 is TGTGCCAGCAAAGTGCGGGCGGGCTTCAATGAGCAGTTCTTC. It codes for CASKVRAGFNEQFF.

In regard to this clonotype: With a much larger clone just one base away, this may be a read error. The chain has TRBV20-1 and TRBJ1-2, with a tentative D call TRBD1 (5 bases). In germline, CDR1 is DFQATT, CDR2 SNEGSKA (reference sequence). The CDR3 is 15 amino acids. In nucleotides, the CDR3 is TGCAGTGCTAGAATAAGGGACGAGGGTAACTTTGGCTACACCTTC. It encodes CSARIRDEGNFGYTF.

This clonotype is deemed medium-sized. This chain joins TRBV10-3 and TRBJ2-1; 9 nucleotides align to TRBD1. Germline CDR1 and CDR2: ENHRY and SYGVKD. There are 18 residues in the CDR3. V shed 4 bases and J 0 bases; nucleotides not matched to a gene: 10. CDR3 protein: CAISGGGQGVISYNEQFF. The CDR3 coding sequence is TGTGCCATCAGTGGGGGGGGACAGGGAGTTATCTCCTACAATGAGCAGTTCTTC.

In this sample, this clonotype is medium-sized (0.01 to 0.1%). V usage is TRBV15 and J usage is TRBJ2-7; no clear D. CDR1 is LNHNV, CDR2 YYDKDF, per germline (reference sequence). V was pared by 0 bases and J by 0 bases, with 18 bases between. The CDR3 runs to 18 residues. CDR3 in amino acids: CATSRDTVGPTLSYEQYF. Written as DNA, the CDR3 is TGTGCCACCAGCAGAGATACGGTAGGACCAACCCTCTCCTACGAGCAGTACTTC.

A word on this clonotype: Germline is not matched at one junction end, which may reflect a read error. V and J are TRBV10-1 and TRBJ2-3, with a weak D call TRBD2 (6 bases). This CDR3 has 14 amino acids. In germline, CDR1 is WNHNN, CDR2 SYGVQD (reference sequence). DNA of the CDR3: TGCGCCAGCCCTGAGGGAGGAAAACACAGATACGCAGTATTT. It is translated as CASPEGGKHRYAVF.

This clonotype is medium-sized within its sample. This chain joins TRBV6-1 and TRBJ1-6; 10 positions agree with TRBD1. Germline values: CDR1 MNHNS, CDR2 SASEGT. The trim removed 1 base at V and 7 bases at J, leaving 1 base unmatched. CDR3 length equals 15 residues. As DNA, the CDR3 is TGTGCCAGCAGTGAAGGGACAGGGGGGAATTCACCCCTCCACTTT. Translation gives CASSEGTGGNSPLHF.

With regard to this clonotype: A read error likely explains this, since a far larger clone differs by one base. The chain couples TRBV6-1 to TRBJ2-7; D is perhaps TRBD2 (6 bases). V dropped 1 base and J dropped 7 bases, with 14 bases sitting between them. The CDR3 sequence is 14 residues long. The germline V gene encodes CDR1 MNHNS and CDR2 SASEGT. This CDR3 is CASSEVEDYQEQYF. The CDR3 DNA sequence: TGTGCCAGCAGTGAAGTCGAGGACTATCAGGAGCAGTACTTC.

This clonotype counts as medium-sized (0.01 to 0.1%). V gene TRBV19 combines with J gene TRBJ1-1; TRBD1 agrees at 7 bases. The CDR3 is made up of 12 amino acids. Per germline, CDR1 LNHDA and CDR2 SQIVND (reference sequence). V shed 6 bases and J 4 bases; nucleotides not matched to a gene: 2. This CDR3 is CASRTGTTEAFF. CDR3 bases: TGTGCCAGTAGGACAGGGACCACTGAAGCTTTCTTT.

This clonotype is classed as medium-sized. This rearrangement joins TRBV5-6 to TRBJ2-7; D gene unclear. Between the trimmed V and J ends, which lost 1 base and 2 bases, there was a span of 10 bases. CDR3 length: 14 amino acids. Germline V lookup: CDR1 SGHDT, CDR2 YYEEEE. The CDR3 protein is CASSLRVGTYEQYF. As DNA, the CDR3 is TGTGCCAGCAGCTTGAGAGTAGGCACCTACGAGCAGTACTTC.

By sample fraction, this clonotype is medium-sized (0.01 to 0.1%). This chain joins TRBV20-1 and TRBJ1-2, with D possibly TRBD1 on 6 matching bases. Trimming removed 0 bases from V and 2 bases from J, with 19 bases in between. Germline CDR1 and CDR2: DFQATT and SNEGSKA (reference sequence). The length of the CDR3 is 17 residues. CDR3 region: CSARDRGRDRYNYGYTF. CDR3 nucleotide sequence: TGCAGTGCTAGAGATAGGGGGAGAGACAGGTACAACTATGGCTACACCTTC.

The CDR3 spells CASSFDRGAWYEQYF. The CDR3 DNA follows: TGTGCCAGCAGTTTCGACAGGGGGGCATGGTACGAGCAGTACTTC. This chain uses TRBV28 with TRBJ2-7; 9 bases map to TRBD1. Germline V CDR1 and CDR2: MDHEN, SYDVKM. The CDR3 contains 15 residues. J was trimmed by 4 bases and V by 3 bases; bases with no gene match: 7.

This clonotype is medium-sized within its sample. The V and J genes are TRBV6-2 or TRBV6-3 and TRBJ2-1, with 7 bases matching TRBD2. With 5 bases clipped from V and 6 bases from J, the junction kept 4 bases outside the gene matches. CDR1 and CDR2 (germline): MNHEY, SVGEGT. The CDR3 has 13 amino acids. The CDR3 is CASSTGGVNEQFF. CDR3 coding DNA: TGTGCCAGCAGTACGGGGGGTGTCAATGAGCAGTTCTTC.

This clonotype is deemed medium-sized (0.01 to 0.1%). The chain employs TRBV7-9 and TRBJ1-5, with a possible D match to TRBD1 (5 bases). The CDR3 is made up of 15 amino acids. The V end was cut by 3 bases, the J end by 7 bases, with 16 bases between. The V gene's germline CDR1 is SEHNR and CDR2 FQNEAQ (reference sequence). In nucleotides, the CDR3 is TGTGCCAGCAGCTTTAGCGAAGCAGGGCTGCAGCCCCAGCATTTT. Amino acids: CASSFSEAGLQPQHF.

This clonotype is large. J is TRBJ1-5 and V is TRBV15; TRBD1 is a possible D gene (5 bases). Germline V CDR1 and CDR2: LNHNV, YYDKDF (reference sequence). The V gene lost 0 bases and the J gene lost 6 bases, with 15 bases spanning the gap. CDR3 size: 16 residues. As DNA, the CDR3 is TGTGCCACCAGCAGAGATTGGGGGGGATCGAGTCAGCCCCAGCATTTT. Amino acids: CATSRDWGGSSQPQHF.

Comments on this clonotype: A far larger clone is a single base away, which makes a read error likely. The chain carries TRBV28 and TRBJ1-4, with TRBD1 identical over 8 bases. The CDR3 is 16 amino acids. Unmatched junction bases numbered 13, after V lost 5 bases and J lost 8 bases. Germline-derived CDR1 and CDR2 are MDHEN and SYDVKM. The CDR3 coding sequence is TGTGCCAGCAGTGATTCGACGGACAGGGCCAGGGAAAAACTGTTTTTT. Its translation: CASSDSTDRAREKLFF.

Concerning this clonotype: The missing conserved phenylalanine or tryptophan at the end of this CDR3 makes a read error likely. The limits of the CDR3 on the DNA are not certain, so only TCRdb's listed CDR3 is given. The chain recombines TRBV9 with TRBJ2-2; the D call TRBD1 from the table was never checked on the DNA. Termini included, the CDR3 measures 12 amino acids. From germline, CDR1 is SGDLS and CDR2 YYNGEE. CDR3 in amino acids: CASSVGTGQMFL.

This clonotype was detected many times. The chain carries TRBV6-2 or TRBV6-3 and TRBJ2-5; tentative D call: TRBD1 (5 bases). The V end was cut by 10 bases, the J end by 5 bases, with 20 bases between. The CDR3 contains 14 residues. Germline assignment: CDR1 MNHEY and CDR2 SVGEGT. The chain's CDR3 is CATQPFRDVETQYF. CDR3 coding DNA: TGTGCCACTCAACCCTTCAGGGATGTTGAGACCCAGTACTTC.

This clonotype occurred many times. V and J are TRBV19 and TRBJ2-3, with D unresolved. This CDR3 region has 18 residues. Per the germline V gene, CDR1 is LNHDA and CDR2 is SQIVND (reference sequence). V lost 0 bases to trimming and J lost 2 bases, with 18 bases between them. CDR3 sequence reads: CASSIDLRRQTPTDTQYF. In DNA, the CDR3 is TGTGCCAGTAGTATAGATCTGAGAAGGCAGACCCCCACAGATACGCAGTATTTT.

The V call is TRBV11-2, the J call TRBJ2-2; D is perhaps TRBD2 (6 bases). The CDR3 is 14 residues long. Germline CDR1 SGHAT, CDR2 FQNNGV. Trimming removed 4 bases at V and 5 bases at J, with 11 bases between. The CDR3 DNA reads as TGTGCCAGCAGCTCAGCGACTAGAACCGGGGAGCTGTTTTTT. It specifies CASSSATRTGELFF.

In its sample, this clonotype ranks as medium-sized. The chain carries TRBV28 and TRBJ2-1; D remains ambiguous. The ends were cut back, 1 base at V and 0 bases at J, with 7 bases in the middle. CDR1 is MDHEN and CDR2 is SYDVKM in the germline V gene. The CDR3 extends over 15 amino acids. CDR3 DNA sequence: TGTGCCAGCAGTTTATCGGTAAGCTCCTACAATGAGCAGTTCTTC. Amino acid sequence: CASSLSVSSYNEQFF.

This clonotype was observed many times. This chain links TRBV20-1 with TRBJ1-3; maybe TRBD1 (5 bases). Trimming left V 0 bases short and J 4 bases short, with 16 bases between. In germline, CDR1 is DFQATT, CDR2 SNEGSKA (reference sequence). This CDR3 has 16 amino acids. The CDR3 sequence is CSARDLEGAGGNTIYF. CDR3 nucleotide sequence: TGCAGTGCTAGAGATCTGGAAGGGGCGGGAGGAAACACCATATATTTT.

This clonotype has a handful of counts. V usage is TRBV25-1 and J usage is TRBJ2-1; TRBD1 might be the D (5 bases). The germline V and J ends were trimmed by 3 bases and 2 bases, with 8 bases remaining between them. The CDR3 has 14 amino acids. Germline V gene sequence: CDR1 MGHDK, CDR2 SYGVNS. The CDR3 coding sequence is TGTGCCAGCAGTGAGGGGCTTCCCTACAATGAGCAGTTCTTC. This encodes CASSEGLPYNEQFF.

This clonotype was seen repeatedly, ten times or more. The J gene is TRBJ2-1, the V gene TRBV29-1; 7 nucleotides line up with TRBD1. The CDR3 runs to 11 residues. With V trimmed by 4 bases and J by 8 bases, 2 bases remained unmatched. Germline V gene sequence: CDR1 SQVTM, CDR2 ANQGSEA. The CDR3 DNA is TGCAGCGTTGGAGGGGGCGATGAGCAGTTCTTC. Amino acid sequence: CSVGGGDEQFF.

This chain links TRBV11-2 with TRBJ1-2; no clear D gene. Germline values: CDR1 SGHAT, CDR2 FQNNGV. The V gene lost 5 bases and the J gene lost 4 bases, with 8 bases spanning the gap. This CDR3 has 12 amino acids. The CDR3 reads CASSPDGYGYTF. The DNA of the CDR3 is TGTGCCAGCAGCCCGGACGGCTATGGCTACACCTTC.

This clonotype is judged medium-sized. This sequence joins TRBV29-1 and TRBJ1-1, with D possibly being TRBD1 (5 bases). Trimming pared 4 bases from V and 6 bases from J, leaving 15 bases between. The CDR3 is made up of 13 amino acids. The germline V gene has CDR1 SQVTM and CDR2 ANQGSEA. This CDR3 is CSVGGGNEAEAFF. CDR3 nucleotides: TGCAGCGTTGGGGGGGGGAATGAGGCTGAAGCTTTCTTT.